This T cell receptor (beta chain) comes out of a study of blood T cell repertoires in COVID-19. Per the original data handling: Quantification of nucleated cells was approximated via reference gene primer amplification. TCRdb's copy holds only in-frame clones and misses some; the assay was immunoSEQ multiplex PCR. V and J calls and clone size are given by that table; D and trimming were obtained from the DNA. The table records roughly 74,000 clones, around 89% of them present only once. Losses at the gene ends were 2 bases for V and 4 bases for J; bases not matched to a gene: 7. There are 16 residues in the CDR3. From germline, CDR1 is SGHRS and CDR2 YFSETQ.

The receptor was isolated from a woman in her fifties or sixties with acute COVID-19. This sequence joins TRBV5-1 and TRBJ2-3, with 10 bases matching TRBD1. The sequenced material came from PBMCs or T cells enriched from blood (not recorded which). CDR3 bases: TGCGCCAGCAGCTTAACCGGGACAGGGGTCCCAGATACGCAGTATTTT. Translation: CASSLTGTGVPDTQYF.